The 21 T cell receptor delta chains reported below all come from one sample, sequenced in a study of gamma-delta chains in newborns, infants, children (dated by TCRdb to about 2019). The data were produced on an Illumina MiSeq. Clones were re-identified by TCRdb from the public reads with CATT, and rows with the same DNA were merged. This sample is represented by about 8,500 delta-chain clones; more than 3% of them were singletons. 16% of the sample comes from the top ten. Sequenced material: blood. The receptors shown here come from a child who was a newborn, infant or young child, either healthy, febrile or measles-vaccinated (not recorded which).

This clone is judged medium-sized. CDR3: CACDALLGDTSWDTRQMFF. The CDR3 bases are TGTGCCTGTGACGCCCTACTGGGGGATACCTCCTGGGACACCCGACAGATGTTTTTC. The chain employs TRDV2 and TRDJ3, with TRDD3 matching over 12 bases. The CDR3 spans 19 residues. With 3 bases clipped from V and 0 bases from J, the junction kept 5 bases outside the gene matches. Germline-derived CDR1 and CDR2 are GEAIGNYY and EKD.

This clone was seen more than once but under ten times. A far larger clone lies a single base away; this is likely a read error. This sample also contains other DNA sequences that code for the same CDR3. The CDR3 DNA reads as TGTGCCTGTGACATACTGGGGGATTCGACAGCACAACTCTTCTTT. Translating it yields CACDILGDSTAQLFF. V is TRDV2 and J is TRDJ2; 10 positions match TRDD3. V shed 2 bases, J shed 4 bases, and the junction held 3 bases outside the gene matches. The CDR3 consists of 15 residues. From germline, CDR1 is GEAIGNYY and CDR2 EKD.

By its share, this clone is medium-sized. A far larger clone lies a single base away; this is likely a read error. The rearrangement links TRDV2 to TRDJ1; TRDD3 agrees at 7 bases. The V and J ends lost 3 bases and 0 bases, in that order; junction bases with no gene match: 3. Germline V gene data show CDR1 as GEAIGNYY and CDR2 as EKD. The CDR3 extends over 14 amino acids. The CDR3: CACDVLGYTDKLIF. The CDR3 DNA follows: TGTGCCTGTGACGTACTGGGGTACACCGATAAACTCATCTTT.

Only a few counts were recorded for this clone. The sample has other DNA sequences that encode this CDR3 too. The chain is built from TRDV2 and TRDJ3; weak D call: TRDD3 (6 bases). The CDR3 runs to 19 residues. CDR1 GEAIGNYY and CDR2 EKD come from the germline V gene. Trimming took off 1 base at V and 3 bases at J, with 18 bases between the two ends. The CDR3 sequence: CACDTLGDTLSWDTRQMFF. Written as DNA, the CDR3 is TGTGCCTGTGACACACTGGGAGATACGCTTAGCTGGGACACCCGACAGATGTTTTTC.

In the case of this clone: A much more abundant neighbour one base away suggests this may be a read error. The sample holds other DNA sequences that translate to the same CDR3. The chain employs TRDV2 and TRDJ3, with a possible D match to TRDD3 (6 bases). CDR1 and CDR2 from the germline V gene are GEAIGNYY and EKD. Trimming stripped 0 bases from V and 2 bases from J, with 13 bases between. There are 18 residues in the CDR3. CDR3 in DNA: TGTGCCTGTGACACCTGGGGGCCCAGCCCCTGGGACACCCGACAGATGTTTTTC. Protein sequence: CACDTWGPSPWDTRQMFF.

This clone occurred once. A much larger clone is a single base away; this may be a read error. Here the V gene is TRDV2, but the J gene went uncalled; TRDD3 reflects the table's D call only, with no check against the DNA. Germline CDR1 reads GEAIGNYY; CDR2 reads EKD. CDR3 length: 20 amino acids. CDR3 residues: CACDTVLGDTRESLTAQHFF. CDR3 coding DNA: TGTGCCTGTGACACCGTACTGGGGGATACGCGGGAATCTTTGACAGCACAACACTTCTTT.

A few counts support this clone. At the DNA level, this CDR3 is encoded by other sequences in the same sample as well. The chain uses TRDV2 and TRDJ3; 7 bases fit TRDD3. Germline lookup yields CDR1 GEAIGNYY and CDR2 EKD. The CDR3 consists of 17 residues. V gave up 0 bases and J gave up 4 bases; unmatched junction bases: 5. This CDR3 reads CACDTVLGRWDTRQMFF. The CDR3 bases are TGTGCCTGTGACACCGTACTGGGGAGGTGGGACACCCGACAGATGTTTTTC.

This clone was found many times. Other DNA sequences in the sample encode the same CDR3. The rearrangement joins TRDV2 to TRDJ3; possible D gene TRDD3, 5 bases. Germline V gives CDR1 GEAIGNYY, CDR2 EKD. This CDR3 contains 18 residues. Trimming pared 1 base from V and 0 bases from J, leaving 12 bases between. The CDR3 region is CACDTGWGLSWDTRQMFF. Here the CDR3 DNA reads TGTGCCTGTGACACGGGATGGGGACTCTCCTGGGACACCCGACAGATGTTTTTC.

Remarks on this clone: A much larger clone lies a single base off, so this may be a read error. This specimen includes other DNA sequences encoding the same CDR3. This chain connects TRDV2 to TRDJ3; TRDD3 aligns across 12 bases. CDR3 length: 18 residues. Germline CDR1 and CDR2: GEAIGNYY and EKD. V lost 3 bases to trimming and J lost 0 bases; unmatched junction nucleotides: 2. The chain's CDR3 is CACDLLGDTSWDTRQMFF. CDR3 sequence (DNA): TGTGCCTGTGACCTACTGGGGGATACCTCCTGGGACACCCGACAGATGTTTTTC.

This clone is labeled medium-sized (0.01 to 0.1%). A much larger clonotype is one base distant, so this may be a read error. Other DNA sequences in the sample encode the same CDR3. V and J are TRDV2 and TRDJ3, with 10 bases aligning to TRDD3. Germline V gives CDR1 GEAIGNYY, CDR2 EKD. This CDR3 is 18 amino acids long. V trimming: 1 base; J trimming: 2 bases; junction bases outside the gene matches: 4. CDR3 in DNA: TGTGCCTGTGACACTGGGGGATACAGCACCTGGGACACCCGACAGATGTTTTTC. Translation gives CACDTGGYSTWDTRQMFF.

This clone was detected a few times. It may be a read error: a sequence one base away is much more abundant. The chain couples TRDV2 to TRDJ3, with D maybe TRDD3 (6 bases). The germline V gene encodes CDR1 GEAIGNYY and CDR2 EKD. CDR3 length equals 18 residues. CDR3 sequence: CACDTWGSSSRDTRQMFF. In nucleotides, the CDR3 is TGTGCCTGTGACACCTGGGGGTCGAGCTCCCGGGACACCCGACAGATGTTTTTC.

This clone occurred a few times. The chain couples TRDV2 to TRDJ1; D unclear. Germline lookup yields CDR1 GEAIGNYY and CDR2 EKD. The CDR3 covers 16 residues. Trimming stripped 0 bases from V and 1 base from J, with 14 bases between. As DNA, the CDR3 is TGTGCCTGTGACACCGTCGGGTCCGACCTCACCGATAAACTCATCTTT. Encoded protein: CACDTVGSDLTDKLIF.

This clone is medium-sized (0.01 to 0.1%) in the sample. At the DNA level, this CDR3 is encoded by other sequences in the same sample as well. V gene TRDV2 combines with J gene TRDJ3, with 7 bases lining up with TRDD3. The V and J ends lost 3 bases and 0 bases, in that order; junction bases with no gene match: 7. The CDR3 contains 18 residues. From germline, CDR1 is GEAIGNYY and CDR2 EKD. CDR3 region: CACDAGGPFSWDTRQMFF. The DNA for the CDR3 is TGTGCCTGTGACGCTGGGGGGCCATTCTCCTGGGACACCCGACAGATGTTTTTC.

Notes on this clone: A far larger clone is a single base away, which makes a read error likely. The gene calls are TRDV2 and TRDJ3, with D possibly matching TRDD3 (6 bases). Trimming pared 3 bases from V and 2 bases from J, leaving 7 bases between. Germline V gene lookup returns CDR1 GEAIGNYY and CDR2 EKD. The CDR3 sequence is 15 residues long. The CDR3 DNA reads TGTGCCTGTGACTGGGGGGCCTGGGACACCCGACAGATGTTTTTC. This translates into CACDWGAWDTRQMFF.

This clone was detected a few times. A far larger clone is off by one base, so a read error is likely. Different DNA sequences within this sample yield the same CDR3. V gene TRDV2 combines with J gene TRDJ3, with a possible D match to TRDD3 (6 bases). Trimming took 2 bases from V and 2 from J, leaving 15 bases between them. Germline CDR1 GEAIGNYY, CDR2 EKD. This CDR3 region has 18 residues. As DNA, the CDR3 is TGTGCCTGTGACAAAATACTGGGAGATACCTGGGACACCCGACAGATGTTTTTC. Its protein product is CACDKILGDTWDTRQMFF.

About this clone: This may be a read error: a much more frequent sequence differs by one nucleotide. This CDR3 is also generated by other DNA sequences in the sample. The chain couples TRDV2 to TRDJ1; D might be TRDD3 (5 bases). This CDR3 has 15 amino acids. Germline V gene sequence: CDR1 GEAIGNYY, CDR2 EKD. V was pared by 0 bases and J by 1 base, with 11 bases between. The CDR3 region has the DNA TGTGCCTGTGACACCGTGGGGTCCTTCACCGATAAACTCATCTTT. Translation gives CACDTVGSFTDKLIF.

Within the sample, this clone is medium-sized (0.01 to 0.1%). This chain links TRDV2 with TRDJ3, with TRDD3 identical over 11 bases. The trim removed 1 base at V and 0 bases at J, leaving 10 bases unmatched. This CDR3 is built from 21 residues. Germline CDR1 GEAIGNYY, CDR2 EKD. The CDR3 spells CACDTLGDTRRGSWDTRQMFF. DNA for the CDR3: TGTGCCTGTGACACGTTGGGGGATACGCGGCGCGGCTCCTGGGACACCCGACAGATGTTTTTC.

This clone was detected a few times. Just one base apart from a much larger clone, this may be a read error. The same CDR3 is also encoded by other DNA sequences in this sample. The chain joins TRDV2 to TRDJ1; 11 bases are a match to TRDD3. J gave up 2 bases and V 2 bases, and 6 bases lay outside the gene matches. Germline values: CDR1 GEAIGNYY, CDR2 EKD. This CDR3 has 16 residues. The CDR3 DNA follows: TGTGCCTGTGACATACTGGGGGATATGGGAACCGATAAACTCATCTTT. Amino acids: CACDILGDMGTDKLIF.

For this clone: Just one base apart from a much larger clone, this may be a read error. The chain has TRDV2 and TRDJ3; 7 positions agree with TRDD3. The CDR3 is 18 residues long. Germline-derived CDR1 and CDR2 are GEAIGNYY and EKD. The CDR3 DNA follows: TGTGCCTGTGACACCGTTTGGGGGAGCTCCTGGGACACCCAACAGATGTTTTTC. Translated, it gives CACDTVWGSSWDTQQMFF.

This clone was recorded a few times. This DNA's translation differs at residue 7 from TCRdb's protein, which comes from a much larger clone; a read error is likely, and the protein shown is translated from the DNA. This rearrangement joins TRDV2 to TRDJ3, with no clear D. The V gene's germline CDR1 is GEAIGNYY and CDR2 EKD. Trimming shortened V by 0 bases and J by 3 bases, and 8 bases separated the two germline ends. This CDR3 contains 16 residues. The CDR3 region has the DNA TGTGCCTGTGACACCGTCCGGGTCTGGGACACCCGACAGATGTTTTTC. Amino acids: CACDTVRVWDTRQMFF.

In this sample, this clone turned up a few times. A read error may account for a junction end that differs from germline. J is TRDJ2 and V is TRDV2, with D perhaps TRDD3 (6 bases). The CDR3 runs 17 residues. Germline loops: CDR1 GEAIGNYY, CDR2 EKD. CDR3 in amino acids: CACDTVGATALTAQLFF. In DNA, the CDR3 is TGTGCCTGTGACACCGTGGGGGCTACGGCTTTGACCGCACAACTCTTCTTT.